The 20 T cell receptor beta chains presented below share a single source sample, sequenced in a study of control samples from healthy donors and cancer patients. Some clones are missing from TCRdb's copy, which holds only in-frame ones; the method was immunoSEQ multiplex PCR. The sample holds over 85,000 clones, 88% seen once. The sequenced sample was PBMCs. These TCRs come from a woman aged 60-70 years with lung cancer.

V and J are TRBV30 and TRBJ1-6, with D possibly TRBD1 on 6 matching bases. The length of the CDR3 is 15 residues. Trimming removed 3 bases at V and 9 bases at J, with 18 bases between. Germline CDR1 and CDR2: GTSNPN and SVGIG (reference sequence). The CDR3 reads CAWRLGQLIGSPLHF. In nucleotides, the CDR3 is TGTGCCTGGAGACTAGGACAGCTTATAGGTTCACCCCTCCACTTT.

The rearrangement uses TRBV19 and TRBJ1-4; D is ambiguous. CDR3 length: 18 amino acids. Germline V gene data show CDR1 as LNHDA and CDR2 as SQIVND (reference sequence). V dropped 2 bases and J dropped 4 bases, with 20 bases sitting between them. The CDR3 loop is CASSIPWQPQEGNEKLFF. The CDR3 DNA is TGTGCCAGTAGTATACCCTGGCAACCGCAGGAGGGTAATGAAAAACTGTTTTTT.

The chain has TRBV14 and TRBJ2-6; weak D call: TRBD1 (8 bases). The CDR3 length is 16 residues. V lost 4 bases, J lost 10 bases, and 20 bases lay in between. In germline, CDR1 is SGHDN, CDR2 FVKESK. The CDR3 bases are TGTGCCAGCAGCCCCTTAGGGACTACAGGGGGAAACGTCCTGACTTTC. This translates into CASSPLGTTGGNVLTF.

This clone was observed at least ten times. The chain joins TRBV5-1 to TRBJ1-1; 7 bases are a match to TRBD1. This CDR3 is 15 amino acids long. Germline V CDR1 and CDR2: SGHRS, YFSETQ. V was clipped by 5 bases and J by 3 bases; unmatched bases: 10. The CDR3 DNA sequence: TGCGCCAGCAGTTATTTGACAGGGAGAGACACTGAAGCTTTCTTT. Protein: CASSYLTGRDTEAFF.

This rearrangement joins TRBV29-1 to TRBJ1-4; D possibly corresponds to TRBD1 (6 bases). CDR3 length: 13 residues. The germline gives CDR1 SQVTM, CDR2 ANQGSEA. V lost 1 base and J 8 bases, leaving 11 bases between the germline ends. CDR3 nucleotides: TGCAGCGTTGAAGGAGGGGGGTCGGAAAAACTGTTTTTT. Protein product: CSVEGGGSEKLFF.

The chain employs TRBV19 and TRBJ1-2; maybe TRBD1 (5 bases). This CDR3 region has 16 residues. CDR1 and CDR2 from the germline V gene are LNHDA and SQIVND (reference sequence). V gave up 0 bases and J gave up 4 bases, with 15 bases separating them. DNA of the CDR3: TGTGCCAGTAGTATAGACTCTCAGACAGCATTCTATGGCTACACCTTC. Amino acids: CASSIDSQTAFYGYTF.

The chain joins TRBV24-1 to TRBJ2-1; 8 bases agree with TRBD1. This CDR3 contains 17 residues. Trimming cost V 3 bases and J 3 bases; bases outside gene matches: 9. Germline CDR1 KGHDR, CDR2 SFDVKD. CDR3 region: CATSDQKGTGNYNEQFF. The DNA for the CDR3 is TGTGCCACCAGTGATCAGAAAGGGACAGGCAACTACAATGAGCAGTTCTTC.

This clone was observed a handful of times. J is TRBJ1-1 and V is TRBV6-2 or TRBV6-3, with D possibly matching TRBD1 (5 bases). Germline V lookup: CDR1 MNHEY, CDR2 SVGEGT. V gave up 4 bases and J gave up 3 bases, with 12 bases separating them. The CDR3 has 14 amino acids. The CDR3 is CASSSLGGDTEAFF. CDR3 sequence (DNA): TGTGCCAGCAGTTCCTTGGGGGGAGACACTGAAGCTTTCTTT.

The rearrangement links TRBV5-6 to TRBJ2-1; no reliable D call. The V gene's germline CDR1 is SGHDT and CDR2 YYEEEE. This CDR3 comprises 17 residues. The V end lost 2 bases, the J end lost 0 bases, and 15 bases lay between the germline ends. The CDR3 reads CASSFGLGASSYNEQFF. In DNA, the CDR3 is TGTGCCAGCAGCTTTGGTCTGGGCGCAAGCTCCTACAATGAGCAGTTCTTC.

The chain employs TRBV15 and TRBJ1-1; TRBD1 might be the D (5 bases). The ends were cut back, 3 bases at V and 0 bases at J, with 17 bases in the middle. The CDR3 sequence is 17 residues long. CDR1 and CDR2 (germline): LNHNV, YYDKDF (reference sequence). The CDR3 spells CATSRDIVSGMNTEAFF. Here the CDR3 DNA reads TGTGCCACCAGCAGGGACATCGTATCAGGGATGAACACTGAAGCTTTCTTT.

CDR3 nucleotides: TGTGCCAGCAGTTCCCCTTCCACCTCCTATGGCTACACCTTC. Translation gives CASSSPSTSYGYTF. The chain combines TRBV27 with TRBJ1-2, with D hard to call. CDR3 length: 14 residues. Trimming cost V 4 bases and J 4 bases, with 13 bases left between them. Germline lookup yields CDR1 MNHEY and CDR2 SMNVEV (reference sequence).

This clone was counted between two and nine times. The chain couples TRBV6-5 to TRBJ1-1; possible D gene TRBD1, 6 bases. CDR1 is MNHEY and CDR2 is SVGAGI in the germline V gene. The V end was cut by 6 bases, the J end by 8 bases, with 16 bases between. The CDR3 sequence is 13 residues long. The chain's CDR3 is CASSLGGVTEAFF. The CDR3 nucleotides read TGTGCCAGCAGCCTAGGGGGGGTGACAGAAGCTTTCTTT.

The chain joins TRBV28 to TRBJ1-5; 9 positions agree with TRBD1. The CDR3 totals 16 residues. Germline CDR1 is MDHEN and CDR2 is SYDVKM. With V trimmed by 5 bases and J by 2 bases, 7 bases remained unmatched. The CDR3: CASSPPDRGGNQPQHF. As DNA, the CDR3 is TGTGCCAGCAGTCCGCCAGACAGGGGGGGCAATCAGCCCCAGCATTTT.

The J gene is TRBJ1-6, the V gene TRBV10-3; D call uncertain. V was pared by 8 bases and J by 0 bases, with 11 bases between. The CDR3 runs 15 residues. Germline assignment: CDR1 ENHRY and CDR2 SYGVKD. The chain's CDR3 is CAIGGQSSYNSPLHF. CDR3 bases: TGTGCCATCGGAGGGCAGAGCTCCTATAATTCACCCCTCCACTTT.

The J gene is TRBJ2-7, the V gene TRBV27, with D possibly matching TRBD2 (5 bases). From germline, CDR1 is MNHEY and CDR2 SMNVEV (reference sequence). V dropped 3 bases and J dropped 0 bases, with 12 bases sitting between them. This CDR3 has 15 residues. CDR3 sequence (DNA): TGTGCCAGCAGTTTGTACGGGGTTAACTCCTACGAGCAGTACTTC. Its protein product is CASSLYGVNSYEQYF.

The chain has TRBV6-2 or TRBV6-3 and TRBJ2-3; 10 nucleotides match TRBD2. Looked up from germline, CDR1 is MNHEY and CDR2 is SVGEGT. The ends lost 0 bases at V and 4 bases at J; junction bases unmatched: 1. CDR3 length: 15 amino acids. The CDR3 is CASSYSAGGPDTQYF. DNA for the CDR3: TGTGCCAGCAGTTACTCAGCGGGGGGGCCAGATACGCAGTATTTT.

The rearrangement links TRBV3-1 (or the pseudogene TRBV3-2) to TRBJ1-3; tentatively, D is TRBD1 (6 bases). The CDR3 extends over 18 amino acids. The germline V gene encodes CDR1 LGHDT and CDR2 YNNKEL (reference sequence). The V end was cut by 4 bases, the J end by 0 bases, with 19 bases between. The chain's CDR3 is CASSRSRGQTFSGNTIYF. The CDR3 DNA reads TGTGCCAGCAGCCGTTCCCGAGGACAGACGTTCTCTGGAAACACCATATATTTT.

The CDR3 is CASSLGGGYEQYF. Here the CDR3 DNA reads TGCGCCAGCAGCTTGGGTGGGGGGTACGAGCAGTACTTC. The V and J genes are TRBV5-1 and TRBJ2-7; possibly TRBD2 for D (6 bases). The germline V gene has CDR1 SGHRS and CDR2 YFSETQ. The CDR3 totals 13 residues. Trimming took off 0 bases at V and 4 bases at J, with 8 bases between the two ends.

V and J are TRBV3-1 (or the pseudogene TRBV3-2) and TRBJ2-3; 11 bases are shared with TRBD2. The ends lost 1 base at V and 2 bases at J; junction bases unmatched: 5. The CDR3 runs 17 residues. Germline CDR1 LGHDT, CDR2 YNNKEL (reference sequence). The CDR3 protein is CASSQVTSGANTDTQYF. CDR3 DNA sequence: TGTGCCAGCAGCCAAGTGACTAGCGGGGCCAACACAGATACGCAGTATTTT.

The chain is built from TRBV30 and TRBJ2-7; D not resolved. The CDR3 loop spans 14 amino acids. Germline assignment: CDR1 GTSNPN and CDR2 SVGIG (reference sequence). The V end was cut by 3 bases, the J end by 5 bases, with 17 bases between. The chain's CDR3 is CAWSRDRSQDEQYF. The CDR3 DNA follows: TGTGCCTGGAGCCGCGACCGCTCCCAGGACGAGCAGTACTTC. Combining the CDR3 with reference TRBV30 and TRBJ2-7 gives the whole variable domain SQTIHQWPATLVQPVGSPLSLECTVEGTSNPNLYWYRQAAGRGLQLLFYSVGIGQISSEVPQNLSASRPQDRQFILSSKKLLLSDSGFYLCAWSRDRSQDEQYFGPGTRLTVT.